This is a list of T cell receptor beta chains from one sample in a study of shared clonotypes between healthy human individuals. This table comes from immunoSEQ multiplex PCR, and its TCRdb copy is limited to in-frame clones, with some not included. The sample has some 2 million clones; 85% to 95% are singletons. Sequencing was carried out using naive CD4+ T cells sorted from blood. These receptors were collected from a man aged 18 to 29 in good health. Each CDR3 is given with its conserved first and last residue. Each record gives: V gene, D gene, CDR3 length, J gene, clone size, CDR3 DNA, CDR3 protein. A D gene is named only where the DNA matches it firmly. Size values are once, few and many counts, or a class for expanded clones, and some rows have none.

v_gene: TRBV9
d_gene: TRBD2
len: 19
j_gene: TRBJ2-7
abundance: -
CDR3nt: TGTGCCAGCAGCGGGGGACAGGGCCGGTCTAGCGGGAGGGCAGAAGAGCAGTACTTC
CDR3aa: CASSGGQGRSSGRAEEQYF

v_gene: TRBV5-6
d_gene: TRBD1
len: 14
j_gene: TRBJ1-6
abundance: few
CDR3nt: TGTGCCAGCAGCTTGGCAGGGGGTGGGTCACCCCTCCACTTT
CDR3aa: CASSLAGGGSPLHF

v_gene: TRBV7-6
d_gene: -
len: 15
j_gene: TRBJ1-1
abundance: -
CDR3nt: TGTGCCAGCAGCTTAGAAGGGGACATGAACACTGAAGCTTTCTTT
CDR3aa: CASSLEGDMNTEAFF

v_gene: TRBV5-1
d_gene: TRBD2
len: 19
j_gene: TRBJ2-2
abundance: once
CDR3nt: TGCGCCAGCAGCGAGGGACTAGCGGGCCCTGCAGTCAACACCGGGGAGCTGTTTTTT
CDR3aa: CASSEGLAGPAVNTGELFF

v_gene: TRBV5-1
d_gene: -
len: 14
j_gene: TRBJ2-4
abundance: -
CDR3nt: TGCGCCAGCAGCTTGGCCATCGATGTGGGCATTCAGTACTTC
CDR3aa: CASSLAIDVGIQYF

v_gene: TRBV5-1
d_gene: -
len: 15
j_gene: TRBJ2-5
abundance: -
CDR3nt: TGCGCCAGCAGCTTGACAGGAGCCGACGGGGAGACCCAGTACTTC
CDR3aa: CASSLTGADGETQYF

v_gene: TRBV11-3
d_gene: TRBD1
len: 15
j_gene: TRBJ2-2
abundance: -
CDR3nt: TGTGCCAGCAGCGATGGACAGGGGAAATCCGGGGAGCTGTTTTTT
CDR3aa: CASSDGQGKSGELFF

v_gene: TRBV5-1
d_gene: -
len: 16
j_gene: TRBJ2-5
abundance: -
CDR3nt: TGCGCCAGCAGCTTGTTGCTAGGGATGTACCAAGAGACCCAGTACTTC
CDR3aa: CASSLLLGMYQETQYF

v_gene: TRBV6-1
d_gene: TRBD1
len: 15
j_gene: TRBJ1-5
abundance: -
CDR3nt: TGTGCCAGCAGCTCCGGGACAGGGGATCTTCAGCCCCAGCATTTT
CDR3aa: CASSSGTGDLQPQHF

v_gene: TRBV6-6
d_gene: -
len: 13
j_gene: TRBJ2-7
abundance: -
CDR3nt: TGTGCCAGCAGTTACACCAGGGGTTACGAGCAGTACTTC
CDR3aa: CASSYTRGYEQYF

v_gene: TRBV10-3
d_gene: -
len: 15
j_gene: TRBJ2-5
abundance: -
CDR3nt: TGTGCCATCAGTGAGGGGTTTCACCTCGAAAAGACCCAGTACTTC
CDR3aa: CAISEGFHLEKTQYF

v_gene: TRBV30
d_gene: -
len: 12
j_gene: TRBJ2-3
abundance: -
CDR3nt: TGTGCCTGGAGTGAGGTGCCTTTCACGCAGTATTTT
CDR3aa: CAWSEVPFTQYF

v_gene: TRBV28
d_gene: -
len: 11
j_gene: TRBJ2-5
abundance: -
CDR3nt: TGTGCCAGCAGTTTGAAGGGTCCACCCCACTTC
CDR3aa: CASSLKGPPHF

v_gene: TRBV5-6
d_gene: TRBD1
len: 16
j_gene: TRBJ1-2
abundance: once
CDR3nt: TGTGCCAGCAGCTCGGGGACAGGGAGCACTAACTATGGCTACACCTTC
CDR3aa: CASSSGTGSTNYGYTF

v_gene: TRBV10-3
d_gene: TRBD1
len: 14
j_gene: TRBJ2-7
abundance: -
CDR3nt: TGTGCCATCAGTGAGAGACAGGGACCCGACGAGCAGTACTTC
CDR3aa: CAISERQGPDEQYF

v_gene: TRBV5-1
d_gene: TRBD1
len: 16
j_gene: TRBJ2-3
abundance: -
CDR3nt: TGCGCCAGCAGCTTGGATGGGACAGGGGGCACAGATACGCAGTATTTT
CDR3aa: CASSLDGTGGTDTQYF

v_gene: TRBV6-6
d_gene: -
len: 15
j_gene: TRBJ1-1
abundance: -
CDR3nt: TGTGCCAGCAGTACAGGAACAGGGCTAAACACTGAAGCTTTCTTT
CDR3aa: CASSTGTGLNTEAFF

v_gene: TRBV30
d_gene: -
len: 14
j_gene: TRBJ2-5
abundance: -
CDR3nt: TGTGCCTGGGGAGGGCGACTGGCCGCAGAGACCCAGTACTTC
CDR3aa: CAWGGRLAAETQYF

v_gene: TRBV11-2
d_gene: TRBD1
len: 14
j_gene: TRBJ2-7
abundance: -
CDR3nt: TGTGCCAGCAGCTTAACCGGACAGGACTACGAGCAGTACTTC
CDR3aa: CASSLTGQDYEQYF

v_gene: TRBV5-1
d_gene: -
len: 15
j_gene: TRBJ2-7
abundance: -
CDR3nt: TGCGCCAGCAGCGAACCGATAGCCGGAGGGGACGAGCAGTACTTC
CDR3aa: CASSEPIAGGDEQYF

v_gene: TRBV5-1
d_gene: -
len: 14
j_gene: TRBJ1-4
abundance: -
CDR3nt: TGCGCCAGCAGCTTCTTGGCGGATAATGAAAAACTGTTTTTT
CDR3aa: CASSFLADNEKLFF

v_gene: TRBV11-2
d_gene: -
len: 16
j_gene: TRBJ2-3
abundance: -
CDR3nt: TGTGCCAGCAGCCCTCTTGGGAGGGGGAGCACAGATACGCAGTATTTT
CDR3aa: CASSPLGRGSTDTQYF

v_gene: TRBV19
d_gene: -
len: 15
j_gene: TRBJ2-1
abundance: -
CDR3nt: TGTGCCAGTACCCCTCAGAGGGGGGTTGTCGATGAGCAGTTCTTC
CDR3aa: CASTPQRGVVDEQFF

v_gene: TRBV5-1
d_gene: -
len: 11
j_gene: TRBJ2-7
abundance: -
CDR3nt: TGCGCCAGCAGCGACAGCTACGAGCAGTACTTC
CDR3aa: CASSDSYEQYF

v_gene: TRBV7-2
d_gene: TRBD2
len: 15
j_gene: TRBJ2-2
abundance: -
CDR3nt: TGTGCCAGCAGCTTAGCAGGTAGCGGGATCGGGGAGCTGTTTTTT
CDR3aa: CASSLAGSGIGELFF

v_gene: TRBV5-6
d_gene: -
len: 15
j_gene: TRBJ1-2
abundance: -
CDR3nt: TGTGCCAGCAGCGGCCGGGACCTCAGCGCCTATGGCTACACCTTC
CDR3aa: CASSGRDLSAYGYTF

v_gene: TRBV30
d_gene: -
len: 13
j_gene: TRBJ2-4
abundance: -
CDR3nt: TGTGCCTGGAGTGCTTTAGCCAAAAACATTCAGTACTTC
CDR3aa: CAWSALAKNIQYF

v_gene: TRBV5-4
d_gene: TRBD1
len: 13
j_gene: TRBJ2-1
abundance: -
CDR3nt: TGTGCCGGTTCGTGGGACAGAAACAATGAGCAGTTCTTC
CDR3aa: CAGSWDRNNEQFF

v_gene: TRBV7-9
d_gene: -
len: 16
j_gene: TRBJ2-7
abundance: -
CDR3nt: TGTGCCAGCAGCGCAACACAGGGACACGGACCCCACGAGCAGTACTTC
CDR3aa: CASSATQGHGPHEQYF

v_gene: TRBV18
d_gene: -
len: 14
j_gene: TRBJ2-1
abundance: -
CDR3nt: TGTGCCAGCTCACCTCCGGCCAGGGGCAATGAGCAGTTCTTC
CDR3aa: CASSPPARGNEQFF

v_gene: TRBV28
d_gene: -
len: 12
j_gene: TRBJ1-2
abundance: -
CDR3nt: TGTGCCAGCAGTTTTTGGGTCGATGGCTACACCTTC
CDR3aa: CASSFWVDGYTF

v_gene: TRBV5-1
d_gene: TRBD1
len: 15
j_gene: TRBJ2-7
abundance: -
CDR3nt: TGCGCCAGCAGCCCTGAGGGGACAGGCCCCTACGAGCAGTACTTC
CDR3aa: CASSPEGTGPYEQYF

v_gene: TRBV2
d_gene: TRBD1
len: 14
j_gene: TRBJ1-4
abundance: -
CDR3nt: TGTGCCAGCAGTCAACAGGGGGCTGGTGAAAAACTGTTTTTT
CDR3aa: CASSQQGAGEKLFF

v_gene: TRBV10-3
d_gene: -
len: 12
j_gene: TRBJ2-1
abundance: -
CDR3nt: TGTGCCATCAGTGAACGGTACAATGAGCAGTTCTTC
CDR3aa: CAISERYNEQFF

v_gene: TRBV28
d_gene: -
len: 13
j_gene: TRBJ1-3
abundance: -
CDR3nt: TGTGCCAGTCAAGAGAGCTCTGGAAACACCATATATTTT
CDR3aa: CASQESSGNTIYF

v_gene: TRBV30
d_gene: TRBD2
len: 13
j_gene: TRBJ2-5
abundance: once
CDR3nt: TGTGCCTGGTGGCGGGGGGGCCCGGAGACCCAGTACTTC
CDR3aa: CAWWRGGPETQYF

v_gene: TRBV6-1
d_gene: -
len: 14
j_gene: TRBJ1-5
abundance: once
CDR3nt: TGTGCCAGCAGCACAGGGAATGGGAATCAGCCCCAGCATTTT
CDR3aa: CASSTGNGNQPQHF

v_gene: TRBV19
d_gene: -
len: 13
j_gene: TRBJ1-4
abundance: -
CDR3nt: TGTGCCAGTAGCAAGGGTGTGGAAGAAAAACTGTTTTTT
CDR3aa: CASSKGVEEKLFF

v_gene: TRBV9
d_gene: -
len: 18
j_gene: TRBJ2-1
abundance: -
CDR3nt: TGTGCCAGCAGCGTAGCTGGTAGGCTAGCTAACAATTACAATGAGCAGTTCTTC
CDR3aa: CASSVAGRLANNYNEQFF

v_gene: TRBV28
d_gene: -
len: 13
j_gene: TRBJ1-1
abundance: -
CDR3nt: TGTGCCAGCAGTTTACCAGGGCCCACTGAAGCTTTCTTT
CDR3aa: CASSLPGPTEAFF

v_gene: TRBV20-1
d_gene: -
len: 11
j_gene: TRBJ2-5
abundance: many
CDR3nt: TGCAGTGCTAGGCCAGAAGAGACCCAGTACTTC
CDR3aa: CSARPEETQYF

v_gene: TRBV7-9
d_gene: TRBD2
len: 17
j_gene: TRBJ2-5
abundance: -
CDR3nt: TGTGCCAGCAGCTTAGCGCGTGATAGCGGGAGTTACGAGACCCAGTACTTC
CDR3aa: CASSLARDSGSYETQYF